The clone carrying this T cell receptor (beta chain) was detected ten times or more. These data originate in a study of blood T cell repertoires in COVID-19. The overall study: Donors in the United States, Italy and Spain gave samples during acute or convalescent COVID-19.

Enrolled through a virtual design, the participants were between roughly 18 and 90 years of age and came from 24 US areas. Study processing details: Amplified reference gene primers provided the basis for estimating nucleated cell counts. Using immunoSEQ multiplex PCR, the repertoire was profiled, and TCRdb retains in-frame clones only, with some absent. The DNA was the basis for D and trimming; V, J and clone size are from that table. The sample comprises approximately 470,000 clones, roughly 87% of which are singletons, and roughly 0.7% rests with the top ten. The sample comprised PBMCs or T cells enriched from blood (not recorded which). This receptor was identified in a woman aged 18 to 35 who had recovered from COVID-19.

The CDR3 region is CASSSSTGGLVQPQHF. The CDR3 region has the DNA TGTGCCAGCAGTTCATCGACAGGGGGGTTAGTTCAGCCCCAGCATTTT. This sequence joins TRBV27 and TRBJ1-5, with 9 bases fitting TRBD1. There are 16 residues in the CDR3. V trimming: 4 bases; J trimming: 6 bases; junction bases outside the gene matches: 10. Looked up from germline, CDR1 is MNHEY and CDR2 is SMNVEV (reference sequence).